This T cell receptor (beta chain) was sequenced for a study of control samples from healthy donors and cancer patients. Sequencing used immunoSEQ multiplex PCR; TCRdb keeps in-frame clones, though not all of them. The sample includes roughly 200,000 clones, 85% to 95% seen only once; the top ten take approximately 1.6%. The sequenced material came from blood. This TCR came from a man aged 45-65 years in good health.

This CDR3 reads CASSPQGVTGNTIYF. CDR3 nucleotide sequence: TGTGCCAGCAGTCCACAGGGGGTGACTGGAAACACCATATATTTT. The genes are TRBV6-2 or TRBV6-3 and TRBJ1-3; TRBD1 matches 8 bases. The length of the CDR3 is 15 residues. J was trimmed by 2 bases and V by 5 bases; bases with no gene match: 5. The germline CDR1 and CDR2 sequences are MNHEY and SVGEGT.